The rows below give T cell receptor beta chains drawn from one sample of a study of Graves' ophthalmopathy and Graves' hyperthyroidism. TCRdb re-derived calls from the multiplex PCR reads in MiXCR, one entry per CDR3 protein. This table has around 470,000 distinct CDR3 sequences, over 13% appearing once. The sample comprised blood. The receptors derive from a woman aged 25 to 39 with Graves' ophthalmopathy. The conserved cysteine and the conserved F or W are not part of the CDR3 here. The size of a clone is reported for some rows only, either as once, few or many, or as a class for expanded clones.

CDR3aa: SARPLDSGRGNYGYT
v_gene: TRBV20-1
abundance: -

CDR3aa: ASSFLGGNMNTEAF
v_gene: TRBV27
abundance: -

CDR3aa: ASSQERTGYGYT
v_gene: TRBV4-3
abundance: many

CDR3aa: ASSLQGREAF
v_gene: TRBV27
abundance: many

CDR3aa: SAFEATKAEQY
v_gene: TRBV20-1
abundance: many

CDR3aa: ASTHQGRTQY
v_gene: TRBV11-1
abundance: few

CDR3aa: ASSSDITGNQPQH
v_gene: TRBV6-5
abundance: many

CDR3aa: SARDRGVTRSTDTQY
v_gene: TRBV20-1
abundance: -

CDR3aa: ASSPGGVGETQY
v_gene: TRBV5-5
abundance: many

CDR3aa: ASSLGWDGTEAF
v_gene: TRBV5-1
abundance: -

CDR3aa: ASSPRNGQVY
v_gene: TRBV7-2
abundance: many